These 20 T cell receptor beta chains were all obtained from the same sample, sequenced in a study of blood T cell repertoires in COVID-19 (dated by TCRdb to the early 2020s). Libraries were made using the immunoSEQ multiplex PCR assay. This is the immuneACCESS table as TCRdb keeps it, with only in-frame sequences that have V and J called. A part of the clones is gone; compared with another copy, unresolved V genes explain less than half, and the rest is unexplained. In this sample the table shows 59,000 or so clones, more than 75% of which occur a single time. Over 10% of the sample belongs to the ten largest clones. What was sequenced was peripheral blood. The receptors were gathered from a human donor in a cohort sampled during active COVID-19.

The chain couples TRBV11-2 to TRBJ2-3; unclear D gene. This CDR3 region has 13 residues. V was pared by 1 base and J by 7 bases, with 9 bases between. Germline CDR1 and CDR2: SGHAT and FQNNGV. DNA for the CDR3: TGTGCCAGCAGCTTAGTATCAAAGCATACGCAGTATTTT. Translating it yields CASSLVSKHTQYF.

The V and J genes are TRBV30 and TRBJ1-1; 7 bases map to TRBD1. This CDR3 region has 13 residues. V was clipped by 5 bases and J by 3 bases; unmatched bases: 6. Germline CDR1 GTSNPN, CDR2 SVGIG (reference sequence). CDR3: CAWVDRDDTEAFF. Here the CDR3 DNA reads TGTGCCTGGGTCGACAGGGATGACACTGAAGCTTTCTTT.

This clone appeared once. V usage is TRBV5-1 and J usage is TRBJ2-3; 13 bases are a match to TRBD2. J lost 9 bases, V lost 4 bases, and 8 bases had no gene match. The V gene's germline CDR1 is SGHRS and CDR2 YFSETQ. This CDR3 contains 15 residues. The CDR3 loop is CASSGGGLAGRTQYF. CDR3 in DNA: TGCGCCAGCAGCGGTGGGGGACTAGCGGGAAGGACGCAGTATTTT.

The chain uses TRBV11-2 and TRBJ2-1; 12 nucleotides align to TRBD2. Trimming at V came to 4 bases and at J to 7 bases, leaving 8 bases not matched to a gene. CDR3 length: 16 amino acids. Germline loops: CDR1 SGHAT, CDR2 FQNNGV. DNA of the CDR3: TGTGCCAGCAGCTACCTAGCGGGGGGGCCGCGTAATGAGCAGTTCTTC. Translating gives CASSYLAGGPRNEQFF.

The V and J genes are TRBV5-1 and TRBJ1-1, with 7 bases lining up with TRBD1. J lost 4 bases, V lost 4 bases, and 10 bases had no gene match. Germline CDR1 is SGHRS and CDR2 is YFSETQ. The CDR3 spans 15 residues. The CDR3 DNA reads TGCGCCAGCAGCATCCAGACAGGGAGCTCCACTGAAGCTTTCTTT. Its translation is CASSIQTGSSTEAFF. Full variable domain (remainder filled in from reference TRBV5-1 and TRBJ1-1): KAGVTQTPRYLIKTRGQQVTLSCSPISGHRSVSWYQQTPGQGLQFLFEYFSETQRNKGNFPGRFSGRQFSNSRSEMNVSTLELGDSALYLCASSIQTGSSTEAFFGQGTRLTVV.

The rearrangement links TRBV30 to TRBJ2-5, with D possibly being TRBD1 (6 bases). The V gene's germline CDR1 is GTSNPN and CDR2 SVGIG (reference sequence). This CDR3 comprises 14 residues. Trimming took 0 bases from V and 4 from J, leaving 12 bases between them. Here the CDR3 reads CAWSVQGFGETQYF. For the CDR3, the DNA is TGTGCCTGGAGTGTTCAGGGGTTCGGAGAGACCCAGTACTTC. Looking up the rest from reference TRBV30 and TRBJ2-5 gives the full variable domain: SQTIHQWPATLVQPVGSPLSLECTVEGTSNPNLYWYRQAAGRGLQLLFYSVGIGQISSEVPQNLSASRPQDRQFILSSKKLLLSDSGFYLCAWSVQGFGETQYFGPGTRLLVL.

V gene TRBV5-8 combines with J gene TRBJ2-7; tentatively, D is TRBD2 (6 bases). Germline V lookup: CDR1 SGHTS, CDR2 YDEGEE. The V and J ends lost 6 bases and 1 base respectively, with 14 bases between them. The CDR3 is made up of 14 amino acids. CDR3 coding DNA: TGTGCCAGCACCCGACTAGACAATTCCTACGAGCAGTACGTC. Translation gives CASTRLDNSYEQYV.

Here the CDR3 reads CASSLAGYQETQYF. The CDR3 DNA follows: TGTGCCAGCAGCTTAGCCGGGTACCAAGAGACCCAGTACTTC. The genes are TRBV7-9 and TRBJ2-5; D is unclear. CDR1 SEHNR and CDR2 FQNEAQ come from the germline V gene (reference sequence). This CDR3 region has 14 residues. The V gene lost 0 bases and the J gene lost 0 bases, with 5 bases spanning the gap.

The chain combines TRBV19 with TRBJ2-2; D not resolved. The CDR3 consists of 16 residues. V lost 1 base and J 7 bases, leaving 16 bases between the germline ends. In germline, CDR1 is LNHDA, CDR2 SQIVND (reference sequence). CDR3 loop: CASSIGAALGRGELFF. The CDR3 bases are TGTGCCAGTAGTATAGGGGCCGCCCTCGGTCGCGGGGAGCTGTTTTTT. The full variable domain, with the rest looked up from reference TRBV19 and TRBJ2-2, is DGGITQSPKYLFRKEGQNVTLSCEQNLNHDAMYWYRQDPGQGLRLIYYSQIVNDFQKGDIAEGYSVSREKKESFPLTVTSAQKNPTAFYLCASSIGAALGRGELFFGEGSRLTVL.

This rearrangement joins TRBV10-1 to TRBJ2-5, with D maybe TRBD2 (6 bases). This CDR3 spans 16 amino acids. Trimming removed 0 bases at V and 1 base at J, with 12 bases between. Germline CDR1 reads WNHNN; CDR2 reads SYGVQD (reference sequence). The CDR3 DNA reads TGCGCCAGCAGTGAGTCTTTGGGGGGTTTCCAAGAGACCCAGTACTTC. Its protein product is CASSESLGGFQETQYF.

V and J are TRBV27 and TRBJ1-1; TRBD1 agrees at 9 bases. J gave up 1 base and V 6 bases, and 9 bases lay outside the gene matches. The CDR3 length is 16 residues. Germline V gene sequence: CDR1 MNHEY, CDR2 SMNVEV (reference sequence). The CDR3 spells CASRPGGTGRNTEAFF. The CDR3 DNA reads as TGTGCCAGCAGGCCGGGGGGGACAGGGAGGAACACTGAAGCTTTCTTT.

The chain has TRBV18 and TRBJ2-5; 7 nucleotides line up with TRBD1. Germline V lookup: CDR1 KGHSH, CDR2 LQKENI. The CDR3 totals 17 residues. V lost 0 bases, J lost 1 base, and 8 bases stayed unmatched. CDR3 amino acids: CASSPPVARQGQETQYF. The CDR3, as DNA: TGTGCCAGCTCACCACCGGTTGCGAGACAGGGCCAAGAGACCCAGTACTTC.

V usage is TRBV5-1 and J usage is TRBJ2-1, with 12 positions matching TRBD2. The CDR3 has 17 amino acids. Losses at the gene ends were 4 bases for V and 4 bases for J; bases not matched to a gene: 9. From germline, CDR1 is SGHRS and CDR2 YFSETQ. CDR3 sequence (DNA): TGCGCCAGCAGCCAAACACAACTAGCGGGGGGTTACAATGAGCAGTTCTTC. Its protein product is CASSQTQLAGGYNEQFF.

The chain has TRBV5-4 and TRBJ2-3; D might be TRBD1 (5 bases). The CDR3 contains 15 residues. The germline V and J ends were trimmed by 1 base and 2 bases, with 11 bases remaining between them. CDR1 and CDR2 (germline): SGHNT, YYREEE (reference sequence). This chain's CDR3 is CASSLTAGYTDTQYF. The DNA of the CDR3 is TGTGCCAGCAGCTTGACGGCAGGGTACACAGATACGCAGTATTTT.

The V gene is TRBV5-1, the J gene TRBJ1-5, with a tentative D call TRBD1 (6 bases). The germline gives CDR1 SGHRS, CDR2 YFSETQ. The CDR3 consists of 15 residues. V dropped 0 bases and J dropped 0 bases, with 7 bases sitting between them. The CDR3 bases are TGCGCCAGCAGCTTGGGAGGGGGTAGCAATCAGCCCCAGCATTTT. It codes for CASSLGGGSNQPQHF.

The chain combines TRBV27 with TRBJ1-4, with D perhaps matching TRBD1 (6 bases). The CDR3 has 14 residues. The V and J ends lost 11 bases and 8 bases respectively, with 21 bases between them. Germline values: CDR1 MNHEY, CDR2 SMNVEV (reference sequence). The CDR3, as DNA: TGTGCCGCGAGCACCAGGGGAATTGGGGAAAAACTGTTTTTT. It specifies CAASTRGIGEKLFF.

The V and J genes are TRBV13 and TRBJ2-7, with no clear D. This CDR3 spans 11 amino acids. Per germline, CDR1 PRHDT and CDR2 FYEKMQ (reference sequence). The V and J ends lost 4 bases and 3 bases respectively, with 4 bases between them. In DNA form, the CDR3 reads TGTGCCAGCAGCTCTCGCTACGAGCAGTACTTC. Its translation is CASSSRYEQYF.

This clone was recorded at least ten times. V gene TRBV7-8 combines with J gene TRBJ2-1, with 9 bases lining up with TRBD2. Germline loops: CDR1 SGHVS, CDR2 FQNEAQ. The CDR3 has 15 residues. With 9 bases clipped from V and 9 bases from J, the junction kept 15 bases outside the gene matches. The CDR3 DNA follows: TGTGCCAGTTGCCTGGCGAAGACTAGCGGCGGTGAGCAGTTCTTC. Its protein product is CASCLAKTSGGEQFF.

The CDR3 reads CASSLRGPTEAFF. The CDR3 nucleotides are TGTGCCAGCAGCTTAAGAGGCCCCACTGAAGCTTTCTTT. The chain carries TRBV5-6 and TRBJ1-1; D is ambiguous. V lost 2 bases to trimming and J lost 4 bases, with 9 bases between them. This CDR3 is built from 13 residues. Germline V gene data show CDR1 as SGHDT and CDR2 as YYEEEE.

This clone was found once. The chain links TRBV12-5 to TRBJ2-2; D is perhaps TRBD1 (5 bases). Germline V CDR1 and CDR2: LGHNT, FRNRAP. The V gene lost 3 bases and the J gene lost 5 bases, with 10 bases spanning the gap. This CDR3 contains 14 residues. The CDR3 reads CASGFQGTTGELFF. CDR3 bases: TGTGCTAGTGGTTTCCAGGGAACAACCGGGGAGCTGTTTTTT.